Here is one T cell receptor (beta chain) with its context. This sample was taken from a study of T-cell reconstitution after alpha-beta-depleted transplantation in children. Preparation of the TCRbeta library used unique molecular identifiers. TCRdb used MiXCR to reprocess the PCR reads, holding one entry per CDR3 protein. This table holds some 500,000 distinct CDR3 sequences, approximately 16% found once. Per the germline V gene, CDR1 is DFQATT and CDR2 is SNEGSKA (reference sequence). V lost 6 bases and J lost 0; bases outside the gene matches: 7. The CDR3 loop spans 14 amino acids. The receptor was derived from a human donor who donated a stem cell graft to a child with acute lymphoblastic leukemia. This specimen was PBMCs from the stem cell graft donor, taken from the stem cell graft. V gene TRBV20-1 combines with J gene TRBJ1-1, with 7 bases identical to TRBD1. The CDR3 region is CSAPSTGMNTEAFF. CDR3 bases: TGCAGTGCCCCTTCGACAGGGATGAACACTGAAGCTTTCTTT.